This T cell receptor beta chain was observed in a study of OX40 agonist ivuxolimab in advanced cancers. General study points: CD4+ and CD8+ T cells in blood underwent clonal expansion by week 6 at 0.1 to 3.0 mg/kg.

CDR1 SEHNR and CDR2 FQNEAQ come from the germline V gene (reference sequence). The J segment lost 5 bases and the V segment lost 0 bases, leaving 6 bases of the junction unmatched. CDR3 length equals 16 residues. The sample holds one count of this clone. As yet, its antigen is unknown. Data came from immunoSEQ multiplex PCR; TCRdb stores just in-frame clones and leaves some out. This sample has tens of thousands of clones, with about 89% found just once. The J gene is TRBJ2-5, the V gene TRBV7-9; 10 bases match TRBD2. The specimen was CD4+ or CD8+ T cells sorted from blood, collected in a trial of the OX40 agonist ivuxolimab. This clonotype was obtained from an adult with an advanced solid tumor such as melanoma, head and neck, liver or kidney cancer. CDR3 bases: TGTGCCAGCAGCTTAGCGTCTAGCGGGAGAAGTGAGACCCAGTACTTC. It yields the protein CASSLASSGRSETQYF.